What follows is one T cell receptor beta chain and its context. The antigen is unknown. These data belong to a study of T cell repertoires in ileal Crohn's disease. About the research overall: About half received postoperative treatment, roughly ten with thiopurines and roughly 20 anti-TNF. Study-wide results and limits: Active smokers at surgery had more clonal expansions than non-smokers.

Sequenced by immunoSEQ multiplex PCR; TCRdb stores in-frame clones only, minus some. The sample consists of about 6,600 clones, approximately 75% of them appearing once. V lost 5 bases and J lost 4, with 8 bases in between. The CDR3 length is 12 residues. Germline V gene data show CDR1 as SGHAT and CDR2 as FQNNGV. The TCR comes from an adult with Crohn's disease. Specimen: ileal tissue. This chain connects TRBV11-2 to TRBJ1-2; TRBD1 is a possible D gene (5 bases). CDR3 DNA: TGTGCCAGCAGCCATGACAGCTATGGCTACACCTTC. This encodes CASSHDSYGYTF.